Listed below are T cell receptor beta chains from one sample, sequenced in a study of cytomegalovirus exposure and HLA in healthy donors. Clones were read by immunoSEQ multiplex PCR, and TCRdb kept only the in-frame ones, dropping some. Of tens of thousands of clones listed, 70% to 85% are singletons. Specimen: PBMCs. The receptors derive from a middle-aged man in good health and CMV-seropositive. The CDR3 runs from the conserved cysteine through the conserved F or W. The order of the fields is J gene, V gene, D gene, CDR3 protein. A D gene is named only where the DNA matches it firmly.

TRBJ2-3	TRBV2	TRBD1	CASSGQRQGPQYF
TRBJ1-2	TRBV13	.	CASSLAGANYGYTF
TRBJ1-4	TRBV6-1	TRBD1	CASREGTGKGDNEKLFF
TRBJ2-2	TRBV9	TRBD1	CASSVGTGGNTGELFF
TRBJ2-4	TRBV7-2	.	CASSSPGNIQYF
TRBJ2-3	TRBV5-4	TRBD2	CASSVGTSMVDTQYF
TRBJ2-1	TRBV7-2	.	CASSRETGIGSEQFF
TRBJ1-6	TRBV25-1	.	CASSREANNSPLHF
TRBJ2-3	TRBV10-3	TRBD2	CAIRSGLAGGPGSTDTQYF
TRBJ2-1	TRBV30	.	CAWSAGSSYNEQFF
TRBJ2-7	TRBV5-1	.	CASSLYESSYEQYF
.	TRBV5-1	TRBD2	CASSPPGLAHYNEQFF
TRBJ2-1	TRBV19	TRBD2	CASSAMGLAGYGDEQFF
TRBJ2-5	TRBV7-6	.	CASSLVSGETQYF
TRBJ1-2	TRBV7-9	.	CASSPDIHYGYTF
TRBJ2-3	TRBV9	.	CASSVVGGGEDTQYF
TRBJ2-7	TRBV9	TRBD2	CASSSSGLAGGEQYF
TRBJ2-7	TRBV28	TRBD2	CASSSYLGLADFSYEQYF